The 27 T cell receptor beta chains below come from one sample, sequenced in a study of cytomegalovirus exposure and HLA in healthy donors (dated by TCRdb to between 2016 and 2019). Library creation used the immunoSEQ multiplex PCR assay. For the multiplex PCR, a mixture combining 60 forward primers for TCR Vbeta segments and 13 reverse primers for TCR Jbeta segments was used. The table comes from immuneACCESS by way of TCRdb, which keeps in-frame sequences with V and J called. Part of the clones is missing from these tables; in studies checked, under half for an unresolved V gene and the rest for unknown reasons. For this sample there are fewer than 200,000 clones; about 9% appear just once. The ten largest clones represent 1% to 1.5% of the sample. Material: PBMCs. The receptors were gathered from a woman under 40 in good health and CMV-seropositive.

The rearrangement joins TRBV7-6 to TRBJ1-2; perhaps TRBD1 as D (6 bases). There are 12 residues in the CDR3. The germline V gene encodes CDR1 SGHVS and CDR2 FNYEAQ. Between the trimmed V and J ends, which lost 1 base and 8 bases, there was a span of 8 bases. The CDR3: CASSLEGVGYTF. In DNA form, the CDR3 reads TGTGCCAGCAGCTTAGAGGGGGTCGGCTACACCTTC.

The table lists this clone with a few counts. This chain uses TRBV29-1 with TRBJ1-5, with a possible D match to TRBD1 (5 bases). In germline, CDR1 is SQVTM, CDR2 ANQGSEA. The V and J ends lost 2 bases and 6 bases respectively, with 11 bases between them. This CDR3 contains 13 residues. This CDR3 reads CSVEQGSGQPQHF. DNA for the CDR3: TGCAGCGTTGAACAGGGAAGTGGTCAGCCCCAGCATTTT. Based on the CDR3 plus reference TRBV29-1 and TRBJ1-5, the full variable domain is SAVISQKPSRDICQRGTSLTIQCQVDSQVTMMFWYRQQPGQSLTLIATANQGSEATYESGFVIDKFPISRPNLTFSTLTVSNMSPEDSSIYLCSVEQGSGQPQHFGDGTRLSIL.

This clone was detected a few times. CDR3 sequence: CASSQRLAGDGKTQYF. Written as DNA, the CDR3 is TGCGCCAGCAGCCAAAGACTAGCGGGAGACGGGAAGACCCAGTACTTC. The V gene is TRBV4-1, the J gene TRBJ2-5; 12 bases agree with TRBD2. Germline CDR1 and CDR2: MGHRA and YSYEKL. CDR3 length: 16 residues. J was trimmed by 6 bases and V by 2 bases; bases with no gene match: 7.

The chain employs TRBV11-2 and TRBJ2-1, with D possibly TRBD2 on 6 matching bases. Per the germline V gene, CDR1 is SGHAT and CDR2 is FQNNGV. The ends were cut back, 0 bases at V and 3 bases at J, with 9 bases in the middle. The CDR3 loop spans 15 amino acids. As DNA, the CDR3 is TGTGCCAGCAGCTTAGAAGGGACTTACTACAATGAGCAGTTCTTC. Protein sequence: CASSLEGTYYNEQFF.

The chain is built from TRBV6-1 and TRBJ1-3; no firm D call. The CDR3 totals 17 residues. Per the germline V gene, CDR1 is MNHNS and CDR2 is SASEGT. Trimming removed 3 bases from V and 0 bases from J, with 15 bases in between. As DNA, the CDR3 is TGTGCCAGCAGTGACCCCAAGACCGACATCTCTGGAAACACCATATATTTT. This codes for CASSDPKTDISGNTIYF.

This clone was detected a few times. The CDR3 nucleotides are TGTGCCATCAGCCCTAGCGGACCCGGCCAAGAGACCCAGTACTTC. Amino acid sequence: CAISPSGPGQETQYF. V usage is TRBV10-3 and J usage is TRBJ2-5; 7 nucleotides line up with TRBD2. Trimming at V came to 6 bases and at J to 1 base, leaving 8 bases not matched to a gene. The CDR3 is made up of 15 amino acids. Per the germline V gene, CDR1 is ENHRY and CDR2 is SYGVKD.

The chain couples TRBV4-1 to TRBJ2-7, with D possibly matching TRBD1 (5 bases). There are 17 residues in the CDR3. Germline CDR1 MGHRA, CDR2 YSYEKL. V lost 2 bases to trimming and J lost 2 bases, with 19 bases between them. CDR3 coding DNA: TGCGCCAGCAGCCAAAGGTGGTCAGGGTCCGGAACCTACGAGCAGTACTTC. Translation gives CASSQRWSGSGTYEQYF.

The rearrangement links TRBV11-2 to TRBJ2-7; 9 bases are shared with TRBD1. Per the germline V gene, CDR1 is SGHAT and CDR2 is FQNNGV. The ends lost 5 bases at V and 3 bases at J; junction bases unmatched: 5. The CDR3 is made up of 14 amino acids. DNA of the CDR3: TGTGCCAGCAGCCCGGGACAGGGTGTCTACGAGCAGTACTTC. It specifies CASSPGQGVYEQYF. The whole variable domain, filled in from reference TRBV11-2 and TRBJ2-7, reads EAGVAQSPRYKIIEKRQSVAFWCNPISGHATLYWYQQILGQGPKLLIQFQNNGVVDDSQLPKDRFSAERLKGVDSTLKIQPAKLEDSAVYLCASSPGQGVYEQYFGPGTRLTVT.

The DNA for the CDR3 is TGCGCCAGCAGCCAAGATCGTTGGCGCGGTGCGGGAGCCGGAGAGACCCAGTACTTC. As protein: CASSQDRWRGAGAGETQYF. The chain uses TRBV4-1 and TRBJ2-5; 7 bases are a match to TRBD2. This CDR3 has 19 amino acids. Losses at the gene ends were 0 bases for V and 4 bases for J; bases not matched to a gene: 17. Germline assignment: CDR1 MGHRA and CDR2 YSYEKL.

This clone was counted a few times. The J gene is TRBJ2-3, the V gene TRBV2, with a tentative D call TRBD1 (5 bases). Trimming shortened V by 5 bases and J by 1 base, and 19 bases separated the two germline ends. This CDR3 has 17 residues. Germline lookup yields CDR1 SNHLY and CDR2 FYNNEI. CDR3 protein: CASSYRWRSWGTDTQYF. For the CDR3, the DNA is TGTGCCAGCAGTTACAGGTGGAGATCGTGGGGCACAGATACGCAGTATTTT.

This clone showed up just a few times. The chain couples TRBV19 to TRBJ2-6, with TRBD1 matching 8 bases. Germline CDR1 and CDR2: LNHDA and SQIVND (reference sequence). The CDR3 contains 16 residues. J was trimmed by 0 bases and V by 7 bases; bases with no gene match: 5. DNA of the CDR3: TGTGCCAGTATGAGGACAGGGCGCTCTGGGGCCAACGTCCTGACTTTC. It codes for CASMRTGRSGANVLTF.

This clone was recorded a few times. This chain links TRBV4-2 with TRBJ1-5; D gene unclear. CDR3 length equals 15 residues. Trimming shortened V by 0 bases and J by 2 bases, and 8 bases separated the two germline ends. CDR1 is LGHNA, CDR2 YNFKEQ, per germline. CDR3 bases: TGTGCCAGCAGCCAAGAGGAGTCGGGCAATCAGCCCCAGCATTTT. Its protein product is CASSQEESGNQPQHF.

This clone was observed a few times. The chain is built from TRBV13 and TRBJ2-1, with 10 bases lining up with TRBD2. The V gene's germline CDR1 is PRHDT and CDR2 FYEKMQ (reference sequence). V lost 1 base, J lost 4 bases, and 4 bases stayed unmatched. The CDR3 is 16 amino acids. The CDR3 DNA reads as TGTGCCAGCAGCTTAGCAGCGGGAGGGCCATACAATGAGCAGTTCTTC. This sequence encodes CASSLAAGGPYNEQFF.

The chain couples TRBV2 to TRBJ2-7; the match to TRBD2 covers 9 bases. Germline V gene lookup returns CDR1 SNHLY and CDR2 FYNNEI. J gave up 4 bases and V 8 bases, and 9 bases lay outside the gene matches. The CDR3 has 14 amino acids. For the CDR3, the DNA is TGTGCCAGCCTCTTGGCGGGAGGGGGATACGAGCAGTACTTC. Translated, it gives CASLLAGGGYEQYF.

The table lists this clone with a few counts. The genes are TRBV4-1 and TRBJ1-1, with D maybe TRBD1 (6 bases). Germline-derived CDR1 and CDR2 are MGHRA and YSYEKL. Trimming took 4 bases from V and 11 from J, leaving 20 bases between them. This CDR3 is 14 amino acids long. In DNA, the CDR3 is TGCGCCAGCAGCCCCGTTGGGGGGGCGGTTGGGGCTTTCTTT. Translation: CASSPVGGAVGAFF.

Only a few counts were recorded for this clone. V and J are TRBV18 and TRBJ2-3; 9 bases map to TRBD1. Germline loops: CDR1 KGHSH, CDR2 LQKENI. Unmatched junction bases numbered 9, after V lost 4 bases and J lost 1 base. This CDR3 comprises 17 residues. As DNA, the CDR3 is TGTGCCAGCTCACGACGGGGACAGGGTGAGGGCACAGATACGCAGTATTTT. Amino acid sequence: CASSRRGQGEGTDTQYF.

The chain couples TRBV2 to TRBJ1-2; D is perhaps TRBD1 (6 bases). Between the trimmed V and J ends, which lost 3 bases and 7 bases, there was a span of 15 bases. This CDR3 region has 14 residues. Germline V gene data show CDR1 as SNHLY and CDR2 as FYNNEI. The CDR3 nucleotides are TGTGCCAGCAGTGATTCAGGGGCTCGAGTTGGCTACACCTTC. Residues: CASSDSGARVGYTF.

The V call is TRBV2, the J call TRBJ1-5, with TRBD1 matching 11 bases. The CDR3 has 16 residues. CDR1 and CDR2 from the germline V gene are SNHLY and FYNNEI. Trimming at V came to 7 bases and at J to 3 bases, leaving 8 bases not matched to a gene. This chain's CDR3 is CASTRTGGPFNQPQHF. CDR3 nucleotides: TGTGCCAGCACGAGGACAGGGGGCCCCTTCAATCAGCCCCAGCATTTT.

This clone was counted only a few times. The V and J genes are TRBV6-6 and TRBJ2-3, with 10 bases matching TRBD1. From germline, CDR1 is MNHNY and CDR2 SVGAGI (reference sequence). The CDR3 covers 14 residues. Losses at the gene ends were 6 bases for V and 1 base for J; bases not matched to a gene: 1. Written as DNA, the CDR3 is TGTGCCAGCAGGACAGGGGGCGGCACAGATACGCAGTATTTT. It encodes CASRTGGGTDTQYF.

This clone was observed a handful of times. This chain links TRBV2 with TRBJ2-5, with D hard to call. This CDR3 is 13 amino acids long. Germline CDR1 is SNHLY and CDR2 is FYNNEI. V was clipped by 5 bases and J by 3 bases, with 10 bases between them. The DNA for the CDR3 is TGTGCCAGCAGTCAGAACAGAGAAGAGACCCAGTACTTC. Translated, it gives CASSQNREETQYF.

Only a few counts were recorded for this clone. The same CDR3 is also encoded by other DNA sequences in this sample. The chain uses TRBV5-1 and TRBJ1-4, with TRBD1 as a possible D gene (5 bases). Germline V CDR1 and CDR2: SGHRS, YFSETQ. Trimming took 0 bases from V and 0 from J, leaving 9 bases between them. The CDR3 is made up of 16 amino acids. CDR3 sequence: CASSLEGPATNEKLFF. CDR3 DNA: TGCGCCAGCAGCTTGGAGGGGCCTGCAACTAATGAAAAACTGTTTTTT.

This clone was observed a handful of times. This CDR3 reads CASSYDRRENTEAFF. The CDR3 bases are TGTGCCAGCAGTTACGACAGACGAGAGAACACTGAAGCTTTCTTT. The chain couples TRBV6-5 to TRBJ1-1; weak D call: TRBD1 (5 bases). V shed 2 bases and J shed 1 base, with 11 bases lying between them. CDR1 and CDR2 from the germline V gene are MNHEY and SVGAGI. The CDR3 consists of 15 residues.

This clone was seen a handful of times. The CDR3 reads CASRSQGASYEQYF. The CDR3 bases are TGTGCCAGCAGATCACAGGGGGCAAGTTACGAGCAGTACTTC. The chain uses TRBV11-2 and TRBJ2-7; 9 bases match TRBD1. The CDR3 has 14 residues. Per the germline V gene, CDR1 is SGHAT and CDR2 is FQNNGV. The ends lost 6 bases at V and 4 bases at J; junction bases unmatched: 7.

Only a few counts were recorded for this clone. This chain uses TRBV7-9 with TRBJ2-5, with D possibly TRBD1 on 6 matching bases. Trimming cost V 3 bases and J 2 bases, with 10 bases left between them. There are 14 residues in the CDR3. The germline V gene has CDR1 SEHNR and CDR2 FQNEAQ (reference sequence). The CDR3 here is CASSFRTEQETQYF. The CDR3 nucleotides are TGTGCCAGCAGCTTTAGGACAGAACAAGAGACCCAGTACTTC.

This chain uses TRBV6-5 with TRBJ1-1; possibly TRBD1 for D (6 bases). V was shortened by 7 bases and J by 6 bases, with 18 bases between the two germline ends. This CDR3 has 14 amino acids. Germline assignment: CDR1 MNHEY and CDR2 SVGAGI. Here the CDR3 reads CASKVQGPGPEAFF. CDR3 DNA: TGTGCCAGCAAAGTACAGGGACCGGGCCCTGAAGCTTTCTTT.

The sample holds a few counts of this clone. The rearrangement joins TRBV10-3 to TRBJ1-1; D gene ambiguous. From germline, CDR1 is ENHRY and CDR2 SYGVKD. V was trimmed by 6 bases and J by 2 bases, leaving 10 bases between them. The length of the CDR3 is 13 residues. The CDR3 sequence is CAISPSGNTEAFF. CDR3 coding DNA: TGTGCCATCAGCCCCTCCGGTAACACTGAAGCTTTCTTT.

This clone was picked up a small number of times. The chain links TRBV2 to TRBJ1-1; D might be TRBD1 (6 bases). Per germline, CDR1 SNHLY and CDR2 FYNNEI. The CDR3 spans 15 residues. Trimming took 2 bases from V and 3 from J, leaving 13 bases between them. CDR3 in amino acids: CASSERGSGYTEAFF. The DNA for the CDR3 is TGTGCCAGCAGTGAAAGGGGGAGTGGGTACACTGAAGCTTTCTTT. The full variable domain, completed using reference TRBV2 and TRBJ1-1, is EPEVTQTPSHQVTQMGQEVILRCVPISNHLYFYWYRQILGQKVEFLVSFYNNEISEKSEIFDDQFSVERPDGSNFTLKIRSTKLEDSAMYFCASSERGSGYTEAFFGQGTRLTVV.